The 9 T cell receptor beta chains reported below all come from one sample, sequenced in a study of graft-versus-host responses after intestinal transplantation. Their target antigens are unknown. Method: immunoSEQ multiplex PCR; TCRdb's copy keeps in-frame clones and lacks some. The sample has 130,000 to 150,000 clones, around 90% seen once. Sequences were derived from unstimulated CD4+ T cells sorted from spleen or lymph node cells, sampled before intestinal transplant. The receptors stem from a human donor who received an intestinal transplant.

This chain connects TRBV6-6 to TRBJ1-5; D not resolved. V lost 0 bases, J lost 9 bases, and 3 bases lay in between. From germline, CDR1 is MNHNY and CDR2 SVGAGI (reference sequence). The CDR3 has 11 amino acids. The CDR3 bases are TGTGCCAGCAGTTACTCAGGGCCCCAGCATTTT. This gives the protein CASSYSGPQHF.

This clone has a handful of counts. The V call is TRBV2, the J call TRBJ2-7, with TRBD2 matching 7 bases. This CDR3 is built from 13 residues. Germline assignment: CDR1 SNHLY and CDR2 FYNNEI. V trimming: 3 bases; J trimming: 3 bases; junction bases outside the gene matches: 2. This chain's CDR3 is CASSDRGDYEQYF. The CDR3 DNA reads TGTGCCAGCAGTGATCGGGGGGACTACGAGCAGTACTTC.

The chain uses TRBV10-3 and TRBJ2-1, with unresolved D. This CDR3 is 16 amino acids long. Deletions cut 6 bases from V and 8 bases from J, with 23 bases between. CDR1 and CDR2 from the germline V gene are ENHRY and SYGVKD. CDR3 region: CAISRNSIGQWDEQFF. In nucleotides, the CDR3 is TGTGCCATCAGCCGAAATTCAATAGGCCAATGGGATGAGCAGTTCTTC.

Only one count was recorded for this clone. The chain links TRBV4-2 to TRBJ2-2, with 11 bases that match TRBD2. Germline assignment: CDR1 LGHNA and CDR2 YNFKEQ. After removal of 4 bases from V and 4 bases from J, the junction contained 14 bases not matched to a gene. The CDR3 length is 19 residues. CDR3 bases: TGTGCCAGCAGCCGTAGGTCTAGCGGGAGGTCCCCCCCCACCGGGGAGCTGTTTTTT. This gives the protein CASSRRSSGRSPPTGELFF.

V gene TRBV6-1 combines with J gene TRBJ1-2; D might be TRBD1 (5 bases). The germline CDR1 and CDR2 sequences are MNHNS and SASEGT. Trimming stripped 6 bases from V and 2 bases from J, with 13 bases between. This CDR3 has 14 amino acids. Here the CDR3 reads CASRRTSNNYGYTF. DNA for the CDR3: TGTGCCAGCAGACGGACATCTAACAACTATGGCTACACCTTC.

The rearrangement joins TRBV30 to TRBJ2-1; TRBD1 matches at 7 bases. The CDR3 extends over 15 amino acids. The germline CDR1 and CDR2 sequences are GTSNPN and SVGIG (reference sequence). V lost 3 bases, J lost 5 bases, and 10 bases stayed unmatched. As DNA, the CDR3 is TGTGCCTGGAGGGGGGACAGAACCGCCAACAATGAGCAGTTCTTC. Amino acid sequence: CAWRGDRTANNEQFF.

The chain couples TRBV7-2 to TRBJ2-6; no clear D. The CDR3 consists of 15 residues. Germline V gene lookup returns CDR1 SGHTA and CDR2 FQGNSA. With 7 bases removed from V and 3 bases from J, the gap between germline ends came to 13 bases. The DNA for the CDR3 is TGTGCCAGCACCAAAGGTGCAGATGGGGCCAACGTCCTGACTTTC. This sequence encodes CASTKGADGANVLTF.

The chain joins TRBV18 to TRBJ1-5; D uncertain. V lost 3 bases and J 4 bases, leaving 13 bases between the germline ends. This CDR3 is 15 amino acids long. The germline gives CDR1 KGHSH, CDR2 LQKENI. CDR3 nucleotides: TGTGCCAGCTCACCGGAGAAATCAGAGAATCAGCCCCAGCATTTT. This codes for CASSPEKSENQPQHF.

The rearrangement uses TRBV7-9 and TRBJ2-7; the D gene could be TRBD1 or TRBD2 (5 bases each). CDR3 length equals 17 residues. Looked up from germline, CDR1 is SEHNR and CDR2 is FQNEAQ (reference sequence). The V end lost 2 bases, the J end lost 6 bases, and 23 bases lay between the germline ends. CDR3 DNA sequence: TGTGCCAGCAGCTTAAAACGTCGGGACCAAGGTGGAGGCGAGCAGTACTTC. It specifies CASSLKRRDQGGGEQYF.